The rows below give T cell receptor beta chains drawn from one sample of a study of blood T cell repertoires in COVID-19. The repertoire was sequenced with immunoSEQ multiplex PCR; TCRdb's copy has only in-frame clones and lacks some. This sample has 310,000 or so clones, with 87% found just once. Input material: PBMCs or T cells enriched from blood (not recorded which). The receptor set was obtained from a woman aged 18-29 years who had recovered from COVID-19. The CDR3 runs from the conserved cysteine through the conserved F or W. Each record gives: clone size, D gene, J gene, V gene, CDR3 protein, CDR3 DNA. D genes are given only for firm matches. The size field is filled for only some rows; it gives once, few, many or a size class.

>NA|TRBD1|TRBJ2-2|TRBV5-1
CASSLEAGGANTGELFF
TGCGCCAGCAGCTTGGAGGCAGGGGGCGCGAACACCGGGGAGCTGTTTTTT
>NA|TRBD2|TRBJ2-1|TRBV7-3
CASSLTGLAGHNEQFF
TGTGCCAGCAGCTTAACGGGACTAGCGGGACACAATGAGCAGTTCTTC
>NA|TRBD1|TRBJ2-7|TRBV7-8
CASRRDRGAYEQYF
TGTGCCAGCAGGCGGGACAGGGGAGCCTACGAGCAGTACTTC
>NA|TRBD1|TRBJ1-6|TRBV5-6
CASSLGPGGESPLHF
TGTGCCAGCAGCTTGGGTCCAGGGGGCGAGTCACCCCTCCACTTT
>NA|TRBD1|TRBJ2-2|TRBV27
CASSPLTGVIYEGTGELFF
TGTGCCAGCAGTCCATTGACAGGGGTGATTTACGAGGGCACCGGGGAGCTGTTTTTT
>NA|NA|TRBJ1-2|TRBV18
CASSTDPGRRDGYTF
TGTGCCAGCTCAACCGACCCCGGTCGGAGGGATGGCTACACCTTC
>NA|TRBD1|TRBJ2-7|TRBV18
CASSPPMTGGGEQYF
TGTGCCAGCTCACCGCCAATGACAGGGGGCGGCGAGCAGTACTTC
>NA|TRBD2|TRBJ2-3|TRBV19
CASSSGGSSHTDTQYF
TGTGCCAGTAGTAGCGGGGGGAGTAGTCACACAGATACGCAGTATTTT
>NA|NA|TRBJ1-2|TRBV19
CASSGQTYGYTF
TGTGCCAGTAGTGGGCAGACCTATGGCTACACCTTC
>NA|TRBD2|TRBJ2-7|TRBV7-2
CASSGRGGAFSEQYF
TGTGCCAGCAGCGGACGCGGGGGGGCTTTTTCCGAGCAGTACTTC
>NA|NA|TRBJ1-5|TRBV30
CAWRIKGRGRQPQHF
TGTGCCTGGAGGATCAAGGGTAGGGGCAGGCAGCCCCAGCATTTT
>NA|NA|TRBJ1-4|TRBV19
CASSIVPGRGEKLFF
TGTGCCAGTAGTATAGTTCCGGGGAGAGGGGAAAAACTGTTTTTT
>NA|TRBD1|TRBJ1-6|TRBV4-3
CASSQNRGRSSPLHF
TGCGCCAGCAGCCAGAACAGGGGTAGAAGTTCACCCCTCCACTTT
>NA|NA|TRBJ2-1|TRBV27
CASSSVFYEQFF
TGTGCCAGCAGTTCTGTCTTCTATGAGCAGTTCTTC
>NA|NA|TRBJ2-1|TRBV6-5
CASVGGSSYNEQFF
TGTGCCAGCGTCGGTGGGAGCTCCTACAATGAGCAGTTCTTC
>NA|NA|TRBJ1-1|TRBV16
CASSLTRTEAFF
TGTGCCAGCAGCCTGACTAGGACTGAAGCTTTCTTT
>NA|NA|TRBJ1-2|TRBV6-2/TRBV6-3
CASSHLWTTQGYTF
TGTGCCAGCAGTCACCTGTGGACTACGCAGGGCTACACCTTC
>once|TRBD1|TRBJ2-7|TRBV2
CASSSDRESSYEQYF
TGTGCCAGCAGTTCCGACAGGGAAAGCTCCTACGAGCAGTACTTC
>NA|TRBD2|TRBJ2-1|TRBV3-1/TRBV3-2
CASSRRSASGNLMDEQFF
TGTGCCAGCAGCCGCCGTTCGGCTAGCGGGAACCTTATGGATGAGCAGTTCTTC
>NA|TRBD1|TRBJ1-1|TRBV27
CASSNTGGGATEAFF
TGTGCCAGCAGCAACACAGGGGGCGGGGCCACTGAAGCTTTCTTT
>NA|NA|TRBJ1-6|TRBV28
CASSWTFGESYNSPLHF
TGTGCCAGCAGTTGGACTTTCGGGGAGTCCTATAATTCACCCCTCCACTTT
>NA|NA|TRBJ2-1|TRBV11-2
CASSRRLARGAHEQFF
TGTGCCAGCAGCCGCAGACTAGCTAGGGGGGCCCATGAGCAGTTCTTC
>NA|TRBD2|TRBJ2-7|TRBV3-1/TRBV3-2
CASSQGLAGGEYEQYF
TGTGCCAGCAGCCAAGGACTAGCGGGAGGAGAATACGAGCAGTACTTC
>NA|NA|TRBJ2-7|TRBV27
CASCRSREGQGYEQYF
TGTGCCAGCTGCCGTAGCCGGGAGGGACAGGGCTACGAGCAGTACTTC
>NA|NA|TRBJ1-1|TRBV30
CAWKGLWETEAFF
TGTGCCTGGAAGGGTTTGTGGGAGACTGAAGCTTTCTTT
>NA|TRBD1|TRBJ2-7|TRBV7-3
CASSLTGTGDEQYF
TGTGCCAGCAGCTTAACCGGGACAGGGGACGAGCAGTACTTC
>NA|NA|TRBJ1-5|TRBV2
CASSPEDILYQPQHF
TGTGCCAGCAGTCCTGAGGACATTTTATATCAGCCCCAGCATTTT
>NA|NA|TRBJ1-2|TRBV6-5
CASSPDSGYTF
TGTGCCAGCAGCCCGGACAGTGGCTACACCTTC
>NA|TRBD1|TRBJ1-2|TRBV5-1
CASSLNSQGYDGYTF
TGCGCCAGCAGCTTGAACTCACAGGGGTACGATGGCTACACCTTC
>NA|NA|TRBJ1-5|TRBV7-9
CASSLTQGHQPQHF
TGTGCCAGCAGCTTAACACAGGGCCATCAGCCCCAGCATTTT
>NA|TRBD1|TRBJ1-1|TRBV12-5
CASAHPGQLNTEAFF
TGTGCTAGTGCCCACCCGGGACAGTTGAACACTGAAGCTTTCTTT
>NA|TRBD2|TRBJ2-7|TRBV9
CASSAGTSGLYEQYF
TGTGCCAGCAGCGCGGGGACTAGCGGGCTCTACGAGCAGTACTTC
>NA|TRBD1|TRBJ1-2|TRBV6-5
CASSRQGPVFGYTF
TGTGCCAGCAGTCGACAGGGACCGGTCTTTGGCTACACCTTC
>NA|NA|TRBJ1-1|TRBV6-5
CASTGTGKNTEAFF
TGTGCCAGCACCGGAACCGGGAAGAACACTGAAGCTTTCTTT
>NA|NA|TRBJ2-7|TRBV11-3
CASSLGGDRSYEQYF
TGTGCCAGCAGCTTGGGGGGGGACAGGTCCTACGAGCAGTACTTC
>NA|NA|TRBJ2-5|TRBV29-1
CSIKGGPLGETQYF
TGCAGCATAAAGGGAGGTCCCCTGGGGGAGACCCAGTACTTC
>NA|NA|TRBJ1-6|TRBV18
CASSPSGESSPLHF
TGTGCCAGCTCACCGTCCGGGGAATCTTCACCCCTCCACTTT
>NA|TRBD1|TRBJ1-5|TRBV7-8
CASSRTGGNQPQHF
TGTGCCAGCAGCCGGACAGGGGGCAATCAGCCCCAGCATTTT
>NA|NA|TRBJ1-6|TRBV4-1
CASSQEALQPVNSPLHF
TGCGCCAGCAGCCAAGAAGCCTTACAGCCGGTCAATTCACCCCTCCACTTT
>NA|TRBD2|TRBJ2-1|TRBV7-2
CASSLSPSGALGFF
TGTGCCAGCAGCTTATCCCCTAGCGGGGCCTTAGGGTTCTTC
>NA|TRBD1|TRBJ2-7|TRBV4-2
CASSQETPGGTGSYEQYF
TGTGCCAGCAGCCAAGAAACTCCCGGGGGGACAGGGTCCTACGAGCAGTACTTC
>NA|NA|TRBJ2-1|TRBV6-5
CASSSDSYNEQFF
TGTGCCAGCAGTTCTGATAGCTACAATGAGCAGTTCTTC
>NA|NA|TRBJ1-4|TRBV15
CATSGLVLRDEKLFF
TGTGCCACCAGCGGGTTGGTACTGCGGGATGAAAAACTGTTTTTT
>NA|TRBD2|TRBJ2-1|TRBV6-5
CASKVAGVSYNEQFF
TGTGCCAGCAAAGTAGCGGGAGTGTCCTACAATGAGCAGTTCTTC
>NA|TRBD2|TRBJ2-1|TRBV6-1
CASSEDPHTSGKYNEQFF
TGTGCCAGCAGTGAAGATCCGCACACTAGCGGAAAGTACAATGAGCAGTTCTTC
>once|TRBD1|TRBJ1-3|TRBV7-9
CASSLELNRGRSGNTIYF
TGTGCCAGCAGCTTAGAACTCAACAGGGGGCGGAGTGGAAACACCATATATTTT